Below, 3 T cell receptor beta chains from the same sample are listed, as sequenced in a study of blood T cell repertoires in COVID-19. Only in-frame clones appear in the TCRdb table, and some are missing; sequencing was by immunoSEQ multiplex PCR. Here the sample spans roughly 390,000 clones, 85% being singletons. Sequenced input: peripheral blood. Source of these receptors: a woman under 30 with acute or convalescent COVID-19.

The J gene is TRBJ2-7, the V gene TRBV5-5; maybe TRBD2 (5 bases). The CDR3 is 13 residues long. Germline lookup yields CDR1 SGHKS and CDR2 YYEKEE (reference sequence). V gave up 4 bases and J gave up 2 bases, with 10 bases separating them. The CDR3 loop reads CASSQRGTYEQYF. CDR3 DNA: TGTGCCAGCAGCCAACGAGGGACCTACGAGCAGTACTTC. The full variable domain, completed using reference TRBV5-5 and TRBJ2-7, is DAGVTQSPTHLIKTRGQQVTLRCSPISGHKSVSWYQQVLGQGPQFIFQYYEKEERGRGNFPDRFSARQFPNYSSELNVNALLLGDSALYLCASSQRGTYEQYFGPGTRLTVT.

In this sample, this clone turned up a few times. The genes are TRBV7-8 and TRBJ2-5; no definite D call. There are 18 residues in the CDR3. The V gene lost 2 bases and the J gene lost 0 bases, with 19 bases spanning the gap. The germline CDR1 and CDR2 sequences are SGHVS and FQNEAQ. The CDR3 region has the DNA TGTGCCAGCAGCTTAAATCTGAGGTCAGTGAAGTACCAAGAGACCCAGTACTTC. This gives the protein CASSLNLRSVKYQETQYF.

The chain is built from TRBV19 and TRBJ1-4; D is possibly TRBD1 (5 bases). Germline lookup yields CDR1 LNHDA and CDR2 SQIVND (reference sequence). There are 15 residues in the CDR3. V dropped 4 bases and J dropped 4 bases, with 13 bases sitting between them. The CDR3 protein is CASSTGIGFNEKLFF. CDR3 DNA: TGTGCCAGTAGTACAGGGATCGGGTTTAATGAAAAACTGTTTTTT.